The present entry profiles one T cell receptor beta chain with its context. Antigen unknown. These data originate in a study of T cells after yellow fever vaccination. Study results and caveats: Peaking faster, on day 5 versus 15, the secondary response was nonetheless weaker. Subsequent to the booster, the majority of primary-vaccination clones reappeared (roughly 96% CD4, about 90% CD8). Abundant clonotypes (contaminants from the bulk population) could be present in FACS-sorted repertoires.

In TCRdb, the 5' RACE reads were re-called with MiXCR into one record per CDR3 protein. The sample has some 600,000 distinct CDR3 sequences, roughly 17% seen once. There are 15 residues in the CDR3. J gave up 8 bases and V 1 base, and 7 bases lay outside the gene matches. The V gene's germline CDR1 is LGHDT and CDR2 YNNKEL (reference sequence). The source is a young man who received the YFV17D yellow fever vaccine. Sequenced here: PBMCs, sampled about 5 days after the first yellow fever vaccination. This rearrangement joins TRBV3-1 to TRBJ2-1; 8 bases map to TRBD1. This CDR3 reads CASSQGPGGWDEQFF. As DNA, the CDR3 is TGTGCCAGCAGCCAAGGTCCAGGGGGCTGGGATGAGCAGTTCTTC.